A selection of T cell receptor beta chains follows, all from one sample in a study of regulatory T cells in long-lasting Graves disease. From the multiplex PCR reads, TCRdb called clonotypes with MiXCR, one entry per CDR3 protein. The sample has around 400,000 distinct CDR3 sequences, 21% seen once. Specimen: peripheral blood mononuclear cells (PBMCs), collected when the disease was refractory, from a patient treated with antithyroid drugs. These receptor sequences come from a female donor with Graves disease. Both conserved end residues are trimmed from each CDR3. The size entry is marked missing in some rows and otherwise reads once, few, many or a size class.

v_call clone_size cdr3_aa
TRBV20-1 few SAGGTSGIQGYEQY
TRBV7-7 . ASSPPGKTYEQY
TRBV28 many ASSRGDFSSGANVLT
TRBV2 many ASKGRAYEQY
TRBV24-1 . ATSDLLGNEQF
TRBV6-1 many ASSLNEGGDTEAF
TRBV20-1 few SASSSGRAAETQY
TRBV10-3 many AISDGQGDEQY
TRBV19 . ASSVVHNEQF
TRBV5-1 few ASSLRGEPTQPQH
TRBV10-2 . ASKETGVEQY
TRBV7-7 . ASGRGLAVPETQY
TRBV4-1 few ASSQGVSGGYQETQY
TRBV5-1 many ASSLGTDQETQY
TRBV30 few AGTAGRGPNYGYT
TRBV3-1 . ASSQDYTSGTDTQY
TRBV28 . AIRSGGSKNEQF
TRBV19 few ASSSWTGEETQY
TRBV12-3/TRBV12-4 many ASSLILGAGTGELF
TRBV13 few ASSLGLGGNTIY
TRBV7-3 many ASSLGQGPQETQY
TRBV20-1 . SAAHRGLPNTGELF
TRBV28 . ASKEGTDEQF
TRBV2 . ASSTSSYNSPLH
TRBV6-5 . ASSYSLGAPRPEAF
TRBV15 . ATSRDGPGQGAYEQY
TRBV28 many ASSPDWNTEAF
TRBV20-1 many SARKITEAF
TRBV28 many ASSPISPGQGALWQPQH
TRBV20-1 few SVPGRAGSEAF
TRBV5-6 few ASSFGSRETQY
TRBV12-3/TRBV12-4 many ASSWGTGREQETQY
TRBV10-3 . AISLRTSEQF
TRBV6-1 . ASSPGGRPVEQY
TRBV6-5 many ASSYSSAEAF
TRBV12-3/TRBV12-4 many ASTLGSWGYT
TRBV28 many ASSEGVSNQPQH
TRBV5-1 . ASSLSGQGETEAF
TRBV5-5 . ASSRAGVTQY
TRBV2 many ASSDSGEQY
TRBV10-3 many AISGWTGVSYEQY
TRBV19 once ASSSPGQLSGNTIY
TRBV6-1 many ASSELPQGIWGDEQF
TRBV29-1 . SVPGGADEKLF
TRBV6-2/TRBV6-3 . ASSAPGTGGFLEQY
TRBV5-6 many ASSFGGPGELF
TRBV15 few ATSRGTANTGELF
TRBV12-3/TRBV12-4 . ASSQRDRGNEQF
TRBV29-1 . SVVAGQGAKNIQY
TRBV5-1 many ASRGLAGSHEQY
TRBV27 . ASSLTGEGNEQF
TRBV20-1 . SATLDSYQPRH
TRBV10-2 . ASRDSNRPLSGNTIY
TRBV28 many ASTSSGEQGYT
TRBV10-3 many ARRTSENTGELF
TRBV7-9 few ASRGGQAPYEQY
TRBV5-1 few ASNQDSNSYEQY